This TCR beta chain was retrieved from a study of post-analysis software for immune sequencing data. The CDR3 loop spans 13 amino acids. V shed 0 bases and J shed 10 bases, with 10 bases lying between them. Germline V gene lookup returns CDR1 SGHRS and CDR2 YFSETQ. Turning to this clonotype: As yet, its antigen is unknown.

Unique molecular identifiers featured in each of the TCR beta cDNA libraries. TCRdb reprocessed the PCR reads via MiXCR and lists one record per CDR3 protein. The sample records approximately 180,000 distinct CDR3 sequences, roughly 31% being singletons. Study-level findings and limits: The five TRBV segments detected at higher frequency in patients than in controls included TRBV5-6, TRBV5-1 and TRBV20-1.

This receptor was obtained from a girl aged 5-17 years with multiple sclerosis. What was sequenced was blood. The chain links TRBV5-1 to TRBJ1-4; D uncertain. The CDR3 DNA reads TGCGCCAGCAGCTTGGGCGGCGGCGGAAAACTGTTTTTT. Translation: CASSLGGGGKLFF.